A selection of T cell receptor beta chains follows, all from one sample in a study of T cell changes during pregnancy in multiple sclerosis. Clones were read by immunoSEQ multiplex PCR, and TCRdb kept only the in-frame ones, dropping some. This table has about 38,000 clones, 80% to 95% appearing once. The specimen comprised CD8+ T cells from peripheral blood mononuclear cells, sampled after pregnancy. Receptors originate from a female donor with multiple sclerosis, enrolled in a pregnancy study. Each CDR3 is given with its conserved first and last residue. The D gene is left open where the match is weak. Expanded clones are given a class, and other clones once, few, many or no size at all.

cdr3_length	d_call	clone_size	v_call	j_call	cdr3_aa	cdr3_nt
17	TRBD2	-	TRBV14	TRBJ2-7	CASSQDFQASGAYEQYF	TGTGCCAGCAGCCAAGACTTCCAGGCTAGCGGAGCCTACGAGCAGTACTTC
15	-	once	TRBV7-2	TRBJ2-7	CASSPIGGLPYEQYF	TGTGCCAGCAGCCCAATTGGAGGGCTCCCCTACGAGCAGTACTTC
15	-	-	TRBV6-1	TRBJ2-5	CASSEGWGRTETQYF	TGTGCCAGCAGTGAAGGGTGGGGGCGAACGGAGACCCAGTACTTC
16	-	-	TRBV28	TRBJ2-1	CASRFEQASSYNEQFF	TGTGCCAGCAGGTTCGAACAGGCGAGCTCCTACAATGAGCAGTTCTTC
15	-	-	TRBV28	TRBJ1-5	CASSLRGWGNQPQHF	TGTGCCAGCAGTTTGCGGGGATGGGGCAATCAGCCCCAGCATTTT
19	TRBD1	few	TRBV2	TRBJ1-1	CASSDGISRDRGKNTEAFF	TGTGCCAGCAGTGATGGTATTAGTAGGGACAGGGGGAAGAACACTGAAGCTTTCTTT
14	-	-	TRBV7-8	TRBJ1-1	CASRGRTTNTEAFF	TGTGCCAGCAGGGGAAGGACAACGAACACTGAAGCTTTCTTT
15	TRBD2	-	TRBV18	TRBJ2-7	CASSPGGRDSYEQYF	TGTGCCAGCTCACCAGGCGGGAGGGACTCCTACGAGCAGTACTTC
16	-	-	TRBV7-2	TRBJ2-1	CASSPGGTPAYNEQFF	TGTGCCAGCAGCCCAGGGGGGACACCCGCTTACAATGAGCAGTTCTTC
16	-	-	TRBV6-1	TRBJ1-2	CASSEDRAGVKNGYTF	TGTGCCAGCAGTGAAGATAGGGCCGGGGTTAAGAATGGCTACACCTTC
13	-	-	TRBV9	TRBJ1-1	CASSSGLNTEAFF	TGTGCCAGCAGCTCAGGCCTGAACACTGAAGCTTTCTTT
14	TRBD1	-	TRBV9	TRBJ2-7	CASSAGGISNQQYF	TGTGCCAGCAGCGCAGGGGGAATTTCAAACCAGCAGTACTTC
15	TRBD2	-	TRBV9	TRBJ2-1	CASSVESGAYNEQFF	TGTGCCAGCAGCGTGGAAAGCGGGGCCTACAATGAGCAGTTCTTC
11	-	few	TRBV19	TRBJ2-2	CASTYTGELFF	TGTGCCAGTACGTACACCGGGGAGCTGTTTTTT
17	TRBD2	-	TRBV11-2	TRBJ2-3	CASSRPTAGVSTDTQYF	TGTGCCAGCAGCAGGCCGACAGCGGGGGTCTCCACAGATACGCAGTATTTT
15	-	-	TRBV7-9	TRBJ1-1	CASSSPQGMNTEAFF	TGTGCCAGCAGCTCTCCACAGGGCATGAACACTGAAGCTTTCTTT
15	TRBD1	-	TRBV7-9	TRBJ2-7	CASRGQAPWDYEQYF	TGTGCCAGCCGAGGACAGGCCCCTTGGGATTACGAGCAGTACTTC
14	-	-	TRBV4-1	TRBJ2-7	CASSKGQTAYEQYF	TGCGCCAGCAGCAAAGGACAGACAGCCTACGAGCAGTACTTC
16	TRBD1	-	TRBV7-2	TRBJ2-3	CASSLVGTAGTDTQYF	TGTGCCAGCAGCTTAGTCGGGACAGCGGGCACAGATACGCAGTATTTT
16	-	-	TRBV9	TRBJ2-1	CASSVGSEPRYNEQFF	TGTGCCAGCAGCGTAGGGAGCGAGCCGCGCTACAATGAGCAGTTCTTC
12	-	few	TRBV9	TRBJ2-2	CASSEGAGELFF	TGTGCCAGCAGCGAGGGGGCCGGGGAGCTGTTTTTT
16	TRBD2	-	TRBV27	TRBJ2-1	CASSADWGLRYNEQFF	TGTGCCAGCAGTGCGGATTGGGGACTAAGGTACAATGAGCAGTTCTTC
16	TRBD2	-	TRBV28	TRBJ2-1	CASSPPARERYNEQFF	TGTGCCAGCAGTCCCCCCGCGCGGGAGAGGTACAATGAGCAGTTCTTC
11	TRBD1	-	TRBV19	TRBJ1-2	CASQGVDGYTF	TGTGCCTCCCAGGGGGTAGATGGCTACACCTTC
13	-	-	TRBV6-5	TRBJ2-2	CASTAGGPGELFF	TGTGCCAGCACCGCCGGGGGACCCGGGGAGCTGTTTTTT
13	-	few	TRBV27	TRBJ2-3	CASSFSYPDTQYF	TGTGCCAGCAGTTTTAGTTATCCAGATACGCAGTATTTT
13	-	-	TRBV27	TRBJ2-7	CASARGEAYEQYF	TGTGCCAGCGCCAGAGGGGAGGCCTACGAGCAGTACTTC
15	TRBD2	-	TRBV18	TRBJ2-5	CASPTPLAEQETQYF	TGTGCCAGCCCGACGCCCCTAGCGGAACAAGAGACCCAGTACTTC
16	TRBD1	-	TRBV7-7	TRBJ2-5	CASSPPGQGSPETQYF	TGTGCCAGCAGCCCCCCGGGACAGGGGAGCCCAGAGACCCAGTACTTC
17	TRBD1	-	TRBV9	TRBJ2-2	CASSVSDRGVSTGELFF	TGTGCCAGCAGCGTCAGCGACAGGGGAGTCAGCACCGGGGAGCTGTTTTTT
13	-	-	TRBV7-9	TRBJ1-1	CASSLGGSTEAFF	TGTGCCAGCAGCTTAGGAGGGTCCACTGAAGCTTTCTTT
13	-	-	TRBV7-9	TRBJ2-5	CASAAGTQETQYF	TGTGCCAGCGCGGCGGGGACCCAAGAGACCCAGTACTTC
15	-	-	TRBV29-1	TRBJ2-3	CSVPILATSTDTQYF	TGCAGCGTGCCCATCCTAGCGACTAGCACAGATACGCAGTATTTT
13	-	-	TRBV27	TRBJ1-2	CASSYSGSSGYTF	TGTGCCAGCAGTTATTCAGGGTCTTCTGGCTACACCTTC
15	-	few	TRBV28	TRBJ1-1	CASSSPVTGLVEAFF	TGTGCCAGCAGTTCCCCGGTGACCGGGTTAGTGGAAGCTTTCTTT
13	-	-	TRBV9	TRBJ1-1	CASSVGEGLEAFF	TGTGCCAGCAGCGTAGGGGAGGGGCTTGAAGCTTTCTTT
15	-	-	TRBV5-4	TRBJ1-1	CASSTIGEGDTEAFF	TGTGCCAGCAGTACTATAGGGGAGGGGGACACTGAAGCTTTCTTT
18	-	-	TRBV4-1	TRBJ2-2	CASSQTTTGEPNTGELFF	TGCGCCAGCAGCCAAACTACGACGGGGGAGCCGAACACCGGGGAGCTGTTTTTT
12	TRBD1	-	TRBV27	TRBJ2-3	CASSLSGTGEYF	TGTGCCAGCAGTTTATCCGGGACAGGGGAGTATTTT
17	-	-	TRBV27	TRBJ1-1	CASSLNRVFYLNTEAFF	TGTGCCAGCAGTTTAAACAGGGTTTTTTATTTGAACACTGAAGCTTTCTTT
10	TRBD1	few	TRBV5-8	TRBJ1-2	CDQGARGYTF	TGTGACCAGGGGGCGAGAGGCTACACCTTC
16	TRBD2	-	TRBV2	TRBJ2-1	CASGKRLAGGDNEQFF	TGTGCCAGCGGAAAGCGCCTAGCGGGAGGTGACAATGAGCAGTTCTTC
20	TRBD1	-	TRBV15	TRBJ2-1	CATSSLGQVSLSGTRNEQFF	TGTGCCACCAGCAGCTTGGGACAGGTATCCCTAAGCGGTACGAGGAATGAGCAGTTCTTC
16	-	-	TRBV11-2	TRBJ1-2	CASSFPRGVVGWGYTF	TGTGCCAGCAGCTTCCCCCGGGGGGTTGTAGGTTGGGGCTACACCTTC
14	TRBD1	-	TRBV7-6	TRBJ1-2	CASSLDRGRDGYTF	TGTGCCAGCAGCTTGGACAGGGGGAGGGATGGCTACACCTTC
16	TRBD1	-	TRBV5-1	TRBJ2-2	CASSLVPDRVTGELFF	TGCGCCAGCAGCTTGGTACCGGACAGGGTAACCGGGGAGCTGTTTTTT